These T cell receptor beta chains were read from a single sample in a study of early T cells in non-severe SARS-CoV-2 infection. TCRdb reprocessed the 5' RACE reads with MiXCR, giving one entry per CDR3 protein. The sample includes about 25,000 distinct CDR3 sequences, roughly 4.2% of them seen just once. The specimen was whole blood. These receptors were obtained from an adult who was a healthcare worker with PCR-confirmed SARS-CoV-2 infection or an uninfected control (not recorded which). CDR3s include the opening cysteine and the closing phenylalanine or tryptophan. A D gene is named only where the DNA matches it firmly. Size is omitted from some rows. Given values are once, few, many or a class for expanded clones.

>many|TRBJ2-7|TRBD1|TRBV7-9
CASSADRGMPYEQYF
TGTGCCAGCAGCGCGGACAGGGGAATGCCCTACGAGCAGTACTTC
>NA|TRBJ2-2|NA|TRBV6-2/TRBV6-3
CASSPARRTGELFF
TGTGCCAGCAGTCCCGCCAGGAGAACCGGGGAGCTGTTTTTT
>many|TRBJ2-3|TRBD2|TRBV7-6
CASVSGTSDTDTQYF
TGTGCCAGCGTCTCCGGGACTAGCGACACAGATACGCAGTATTTT
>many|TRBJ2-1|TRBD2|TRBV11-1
CASSSRLAGLFNEQFF
TGTGCCAGCAGCTCCCGACTAGCGGGGCTATTCAATGAGCAGTTCTTC
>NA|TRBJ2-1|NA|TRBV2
CASISSLGASSYNEQFF
TGTGCCAGCATCTCCTCCCTCGGGGCCAGCTCCTACAATGAGCAGTTCTTC
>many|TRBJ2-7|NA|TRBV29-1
CSVVIGRNSYEQYF
TGCAGCGTTGTTATTGGGAGGAACTCCTACGAGCAGTACTTC
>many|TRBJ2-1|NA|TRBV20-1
CSARDLVSYNEQFF
TGCAGTGCTAGAGATTTAGTTAGCTACAATGAGCAGTTCTTC
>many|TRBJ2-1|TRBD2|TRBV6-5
CASSLRDYRYNEQFF
TGTGCCAGCAGTCTCCGGGACTACCGCTACAATGAGCAGTTCTTC
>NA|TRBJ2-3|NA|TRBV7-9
CASSLSTGEGSTDTQYF
TGTGCCAGCAGCTTGTCGACGGGAGAGGGAAGCACAGATACGCAGTATTTT
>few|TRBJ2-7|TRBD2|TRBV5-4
CASSLAGGIRDEQYF
TGTGCCAGCAGCCTAGCGGGGGGGATCCGCGACGAGCAGTACTTC
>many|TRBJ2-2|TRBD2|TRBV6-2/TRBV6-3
CASSYPGLAGAPHTGELFF
TGTGCCAGCAGCTATCCGGGACTAGCGGGAGCTCCCCACACCGGGGAGCTGTTTTTT
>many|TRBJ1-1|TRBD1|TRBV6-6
CASSYLGQGPAEAFF
TGTGCCAGCAGTTACCTAGGACAGGGACCGGCTGAAGCTTTCTTT
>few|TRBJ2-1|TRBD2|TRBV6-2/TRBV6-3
CASKAGGLALDQFF
TGTGCCAGCAAGGCCGGGGGACTAGCGTTGGATCAGTTCTTC
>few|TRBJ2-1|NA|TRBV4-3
CASSQDGVWAHNEQFF
TGCGCCAGCAGCCAAGATGGGGTCTGGGCACACAATGAGCAGTTCTTC
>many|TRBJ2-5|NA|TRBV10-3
CAISESFSGQETQYF
TGTGCCATCAGTGAGTCTTTTAGCGGACAAGAGACCCAGTACTTC
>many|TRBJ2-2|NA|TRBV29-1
CSVGQLRSTGELFF
TGCAGCGTCGGACAGTTACGTAGTACCGGGGAGCTGTTTTTT
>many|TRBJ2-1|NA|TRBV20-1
CSARGRAGGGEQFF
TGCAGTGCTAGAGGTAGAGCAGGGGGGGGTGAGCAGTTCTTC
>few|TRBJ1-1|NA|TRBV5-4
CASTTFLDTEAFF
TGTGCCAGCACCACCTTTTTGGACACTGAAGCTTTCTTT
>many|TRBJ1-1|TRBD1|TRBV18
CASSPSADRGTEAFF
TGTGCCAGCTCACCTTCCGCGGACAGGGGCACTGAAGCTTTCTTT
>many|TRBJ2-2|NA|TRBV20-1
CSAQEGGTGELFF
TGCAGTGCCCAGGAGGGCGGGACCGGGGAGCTGTTTTTT
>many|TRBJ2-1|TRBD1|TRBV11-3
CASSSGQDYNEQFF
TGTGCCAGCAGCTCCGGACAGGACTACAATGAGCAGTTCTTC
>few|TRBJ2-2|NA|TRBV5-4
CASSLQVPNGELFF
TGTGCCAGCAGCTTACAGGTCCCCAACGGGGAGCTGTTTTTT
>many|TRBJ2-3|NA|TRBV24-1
CATSDPSPTDTDTQYF
TGTGCCACCAGTGATCCTTCCCCGACAGACACAGATACGCAGTATTTT
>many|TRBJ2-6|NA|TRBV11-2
CASSFRAPGANVLTF
TGTGCCAGCAGCTTCAGGGCACCTGGGGCCAACGTCCTGACTTTC
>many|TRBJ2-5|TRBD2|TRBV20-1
CSASASGSSRILETQYF
TGCAGTGCTAGTGCTAGCGGGAGTTCGAGGATTCTTGAGACCCAGTACTTC
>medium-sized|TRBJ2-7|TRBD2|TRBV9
CASSLRGGASYEQYF
TGTGCCAGCAGCTTACGCGGGGGGGCCTCATACGAGCAGTACTTC
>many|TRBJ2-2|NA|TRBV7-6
CASSLYRDGELFF
TGTGCCAGCAGCTTATACAGGGACGGGGAGCTGTTTTTT
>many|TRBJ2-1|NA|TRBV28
CASSGFSGLYNEQFF
TGTGCCAGCTCGGGCTTTTCGGGGTTATACAATGAGCAGTTCTTC
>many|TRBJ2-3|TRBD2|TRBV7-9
CASSFVAGDLAGTDTQYF
TGTGCCAGCAGCTTCGTAGCGGGGGACCTAGCCGGCACAGATACGCAGTATTTT